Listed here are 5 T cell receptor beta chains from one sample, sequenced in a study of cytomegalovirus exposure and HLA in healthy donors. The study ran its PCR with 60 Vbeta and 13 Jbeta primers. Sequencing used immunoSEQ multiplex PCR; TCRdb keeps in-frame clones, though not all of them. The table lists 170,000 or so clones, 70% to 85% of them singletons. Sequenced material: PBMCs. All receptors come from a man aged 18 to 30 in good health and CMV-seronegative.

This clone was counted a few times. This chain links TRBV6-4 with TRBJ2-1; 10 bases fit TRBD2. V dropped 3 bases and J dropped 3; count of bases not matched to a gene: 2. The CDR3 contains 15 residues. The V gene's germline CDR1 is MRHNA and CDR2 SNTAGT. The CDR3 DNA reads TGTGCCAGCAGTGAGCTAGCGGGAGACTACAATGAGCAGTTCTTC. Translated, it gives CASSELAGDYNEQFF.

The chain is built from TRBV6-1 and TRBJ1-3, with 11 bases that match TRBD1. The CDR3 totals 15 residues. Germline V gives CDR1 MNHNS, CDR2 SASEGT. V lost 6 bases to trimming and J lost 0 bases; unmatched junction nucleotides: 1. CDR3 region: CASRGQGVSGNTIYF. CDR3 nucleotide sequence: TGTGCCAGCAGGGGACAGGGGGTCTCTGGAAACACCATATATTTT.

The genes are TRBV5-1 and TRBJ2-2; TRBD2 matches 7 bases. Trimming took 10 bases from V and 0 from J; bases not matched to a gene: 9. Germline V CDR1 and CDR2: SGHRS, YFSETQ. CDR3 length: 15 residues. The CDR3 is CASRRLAANTGELFF. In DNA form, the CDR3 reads TGCGCCTCTCGAAGGCTAGCGGCGAACACCGGGGAGCTGTTTTTT.

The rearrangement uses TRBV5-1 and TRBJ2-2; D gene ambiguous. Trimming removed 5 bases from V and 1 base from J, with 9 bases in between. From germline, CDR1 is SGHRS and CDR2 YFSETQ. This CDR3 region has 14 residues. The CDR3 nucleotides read TGCGCCAGCAGTCAGCTAGAGAACACCGGGGAGCTGTTTTTT. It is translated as CASSQLENTGELFF.

The CDR3 DNA is TGTGCCAGCAGTTCCCAGCGGGAGAGCTCCTACGAGCAGTACTTC. Protein sequence: CASSSQRESSYEQYF. This chain uses TRBV6-5 with TRBJ2-5, with 8 bases fitting TRBD2. The J call may be in error: the DNA end matches TRBJ2-7 better. This CDR3 region has 15 residues. The V gene's germline CDR1 is MNHEY and CDR2 SVGAGI.